Listed here are 4 T cell receptor beta chains from one sample, sequenced in a study of cytomegalovirus exposure and HLA in healthy donors. The PCR contained 60 Vbeta and 13 Jbeta primers. Sequencing used immunoSEQ multiplex PCR; TCRdb keeps in-frame clones, though not all of them. The sample carries about 200,000 clones, nearly 80% recorded once. Sequenced input: PBMCs. These receptors originate from a man aged 18-30 years in good health and CMV-seronegative.

The chain has TRBV9 and TRBJ2-5; possibly TRBD1 for D (5 bases). Trimming removed 5 bases from V and 1 base from J, with 9 bases in between. Germline CDR1 SGDLS, CDR2 YYNGEE. The CDR3 contains 13 residues. CDR3 nucleotides: TGTGCCAGCAGTGACAGATTCCAAGAGACCCAGTACTTC. Translating it yields CASSDRFQETQYF.

V usage is TRBV10-3 and J usage is TRBJ1-5; no reliable D call. The CDR3 loop spans 16 amino acids. Germline V gives CDR1 ENHRY, CDR2 SYGVKD. V lost 3 bases and J lost 0, with 12 bases in between. For the CDR3, the DNA is TGTGCCATCAGTGAAGGCAGGCGGGGTAGCAATCAGCCCCAGCATTTT. It yields the protein CAISEGRRGSNQPQHF.

The chain links TRBV2 to TRBJ2-1, with 11 bases fitting TRBD2. This CDR3 has 17 amino acids. Trimming removed 3 bases from V and 1 base from J; junction bases left unmatched: 5. The V gene's germline CDR1 is SNHLY and CDR2 FYNNEI. The CDR3 protein is CASSDGGTSGSYNEQFF. The CDR3 coding sequence is TGTGCCAGCAGTGATGGGGGGACTAGCGGATCCTACAATGAGCAGTTCTTC.

The rearrangement uses TRBV15 and TRBJ1-1, with a weak D call TRBD1 (6 bases). Germline loops: CDR1 LNHNV, CDR2 YYDKDF (reference sequence). This CDR3 region has 13 residues. Trimming stripped 6 bases from V and 0 bases from J, with 8 bases between. The CDR3 loop reads CATRKGVNTEAFF. The CDR3 region has the DNA TGTGCCACCAGGAAGGGGGTGAACACTGAAGCTTTCTTT.